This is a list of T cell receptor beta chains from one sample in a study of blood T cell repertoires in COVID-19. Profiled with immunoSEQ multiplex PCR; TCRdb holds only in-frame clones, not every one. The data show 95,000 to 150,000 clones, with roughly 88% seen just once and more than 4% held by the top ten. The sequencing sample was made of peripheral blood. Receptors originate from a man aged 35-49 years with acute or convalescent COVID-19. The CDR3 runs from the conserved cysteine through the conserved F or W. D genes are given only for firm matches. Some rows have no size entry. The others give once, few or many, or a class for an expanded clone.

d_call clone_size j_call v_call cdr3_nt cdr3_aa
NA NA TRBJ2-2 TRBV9 TGTGCCAGCAGCGTCGGTCAGGGGCACGGGGAGCTGTTTTTT CASSVGQGHGELFF
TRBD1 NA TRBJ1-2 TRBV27 TGTGCCAGCAGTTCCGGACAGGGGCGCTATGGCTACACCTTC CASSSGQGRYGYTF
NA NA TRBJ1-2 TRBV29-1 TGCAGCGTTGTTTACCCAGGCGACTATGGCTACACCTTC CSVVYPGDYGYTF
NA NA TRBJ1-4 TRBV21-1 TGTGCCAGCAGCAAAGAGCAGGGGAAAAAACTGTTTTTT CASSKEQGKKLFF
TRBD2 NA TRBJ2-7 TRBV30 TGTGCCTCCACGTCTAGCGGGGCTAGCTCCTACGAGCAGTACTTC CASTSSGASSYEQYF
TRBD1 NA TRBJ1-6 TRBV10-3 TGTGCCATTGCTGATGACAGGGTCTATAATTCACCCCTCCACTTT CAIADDRVYNSPLHF
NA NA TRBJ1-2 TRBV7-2 TGTGCCAGCAGCTCGACAGGTGGTTATGGCTACACCTTC CASSSTGGYGYTF
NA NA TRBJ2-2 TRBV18 TGTGCCAGCTCACCTAGCTGGGACACCGGGGAGCTGTTTTTT CASSPSWDTGELFF
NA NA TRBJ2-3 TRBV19 TGTGCCAGTAGTATTTACCCGAGGCCGGATACGCAGTATTTT CASSIYPRPDTQYF
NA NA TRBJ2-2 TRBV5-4 TGTGCCAGCAGCTTGGCCGGGCGGGGCAACACCGGGGAGCTGTTTTTT CASSLAGRGNTGELFF
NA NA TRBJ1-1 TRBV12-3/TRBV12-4 TGTGCCAGCAGCACTACACAGAACACTGAAGCTTTCTTT CASSTTQNTEAFF
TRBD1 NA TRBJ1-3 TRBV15 TGTGCCACCAGCAGAGAAACAGGGGTGATTGGAAACACCATATATTTT CATSRETGVIGNTIYF
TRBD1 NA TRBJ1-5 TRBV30 TGTGCCTGGGCCGGCGGGACAGGGGGCGATTATGGACAGCCCCAGCATTTT CAWAGGTGGDYGQPQHF
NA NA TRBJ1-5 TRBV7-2 TGTGCCAGCAGCTTAGGTGTGGGGCGTAGCAATCAGCCCCAGCATTTT CASSLGVGRSNQPQHF
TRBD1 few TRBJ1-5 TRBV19 TGTGCCAGTACATCCAGGTGGGACAGGGAATTGGATCAGCCCCAGCATTTT CASTSRWDRELDQPQHF
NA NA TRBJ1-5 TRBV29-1 TGCAGCGCCCAAGGGGCAGCCGATCAGCCCCAGCATTTT CSAQGAADQPQHF
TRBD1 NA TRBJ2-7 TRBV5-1 TGCGCCAGCAGCCCGGAGGAGACAGGGAACGAGCAGTACTTC CASSPEETGNEQYF
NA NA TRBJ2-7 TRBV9 TGTGCCAGCAGCTTCCGATGGGAGGAGGGCTACGAGCAGTACTTC CASSFRWEEGYEQYF
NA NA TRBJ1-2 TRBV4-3 TGCGCCAGCAGCCAAGACCGGACAGACCCGTATGGCTACACCTTC CASSQDRTDPYGYTF
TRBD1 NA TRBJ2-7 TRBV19 TGTGCCAGTAGTATAGGGGACAGTCGTGTAGACGAGCAGTACTTC CASSIGDSRVDEQYF
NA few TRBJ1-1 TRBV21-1 TGTGCCAGCAGCAAAGCTATGGCGGAGATGAACACTGAAGCTTTCTTT CASSKAMAEMNTEAFF
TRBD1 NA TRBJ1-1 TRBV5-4 TGTGCCAGCAGCCCCCGGACAGGGAGGACTGAAGCTTTCTTT CASSPRTGRTEAFF
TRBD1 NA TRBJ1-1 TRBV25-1 TGTGCCAGCAGTGCAACTAGACAGGGGGTTAACACTGAAGCTTTCTTT CASSATRQGVNTEAFF
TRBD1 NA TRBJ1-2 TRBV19 TGTGCCAGTAGTATTCGGACAGGGAATTTAAACTATGGCTACACCTTC CASSIRTGNLNYGYTF
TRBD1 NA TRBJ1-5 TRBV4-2 TGTGCCAGCAGCCAACCGGGACAGGGGGACAATCAGCCCCAGCATTTT CASSQPGQGDNQPQHF
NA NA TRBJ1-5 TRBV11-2 TGTGCCAGCAGCCCAGATACGAGCAATCAGCCCCAGCATTTT CASSPDTSNQPQHF
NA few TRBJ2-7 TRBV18 TGTGCCAGCTCACCACCTTTAGTAACCGGCGAGCAGTACTTC CASSPPLVTGEQYF
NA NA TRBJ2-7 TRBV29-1 TGCAGCGTTACGGACAGCTCCTACGAGCAGTACTTC CSVTDSSYEQYF
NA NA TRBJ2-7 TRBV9 TGTGCCAGCAGCGGTGGAGGGCGTGGGGACGAGCAGTACTTC CASSGGGRGDEQYF
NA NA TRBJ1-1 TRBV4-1 TGCGCCAGCAGCCGCTCCTCCAGGGTCACTGAAGCTTTCTTT CASSRSSRVTEAFF
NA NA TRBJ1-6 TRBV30 TGTGCCTGGAGTGTACAGTTCCCGAATTCACCCCTCCACTTT CAWSVQFPNSPLHF
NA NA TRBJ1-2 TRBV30 TGTGCCTGGAGGGGAGGGCGCTATGGCTACACCTTC CAWRGGRYGYTF
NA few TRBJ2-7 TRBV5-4 TGTGCCAGCAGCGGCCGGGGTTTCGGAAGCTACGAGCAGTACTTC CASSGRGFGSYEQYF
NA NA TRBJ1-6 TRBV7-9 TGTGCCAGCAGCCCCCCGGTGGCGGAGTATAATTCACCCCTCCACTTT CASSPPVAEYNSPLHF
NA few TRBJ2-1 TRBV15 TGTGCCACCAGCAGACGGAGGGGCGGGGTTTCGGACTACAATGAGCAGTTCTTC CATSRRRGGVSDYNEQFF
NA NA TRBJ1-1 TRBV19 TGTGCCACAGACCAGGGGTTTGGGACTGAAGCTTTCTTT CATDQGFGTEAFF
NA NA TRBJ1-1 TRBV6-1 TGTGCCAGCAGTGAACAGGCCGGGGACACTGAAGCTTTCTTT CASSEQAGDTEAFF
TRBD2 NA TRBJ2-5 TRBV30 TGTGCCTTCTCACGGACTAGCGGGAGACAGACCCAGTACTTC CAFSRTSGRQTQYF
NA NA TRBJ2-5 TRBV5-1 TGCGCCAGCAGCCGCGAGGGGAGGAACCAAGAGACCCAGTACTTC CASSREGRNQETQYF
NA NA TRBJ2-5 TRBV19 TGTGCCAGTAGTATAGCGCGAGGGGAGACCCAGTACTTC CASSIARGETQYF
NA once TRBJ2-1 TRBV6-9 TGTGCCAGCAGTTGGCTGGGGCCGTACAATGAGCAGTTCTTC CASSWLGPYNEQFF
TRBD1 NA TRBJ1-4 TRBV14 TGTGCCAGCAGCCTCTTTACCGGGACAGGGGGGACAAAACTGTTTTTT CASSLFTGTGGTKLFF